This T cell receptor (beta chain) appears in the sequencing data of a study of cytomegalovirus exposure and HLA in healthy donors. General study points: Later analysis identified several of the most significant clusters that appeared linked to common viral pathogens. Later on, an analysis showed TCR association rates differing by HLA locus, with DRB1 the most and HLA-C the fewest. TRBV6-2, TRBV6-3 and some other V segments were unresolvable in 87-base-pair reads. When presence/absence was analysed, sequencing depth was taken to be roughly uniform across donors.

Comments on this clone: Its antigen is unknown.

The PCR was carried out with 60 Vbeta primers and 13 Jbeta primers. Using immunoSEQ multiplex PCR, the repertoire was profiled, and TCRdb retains in-frame clones only, with some absent. Altogether around 210,000 clones are present, roughly 81% being singletons, with the ten largest covering 0.2% to 0.3%. Germline V CDR1 and CDR2: SEHNR, FQNEAQ (reference sequence). V lost 3 bases to trimming and J lost 10 bases, with 15 bases between them. The CDR3 totals 13 residues. The specimen was PBMCs. The J gene is TRBJ1-1, the V gene TRBV7-9; possibly TRBD1 for D (5 bases). The TCR comes from a girl aged 2-9 years in good health and CMV-seronegative. The CDR3 spells CASSLGGPRGAFF. The CDR3 DNA sequence: TGTGCCAGCAGCTTGGGTGGCCCAAGGGGAGCTTTCTTT.